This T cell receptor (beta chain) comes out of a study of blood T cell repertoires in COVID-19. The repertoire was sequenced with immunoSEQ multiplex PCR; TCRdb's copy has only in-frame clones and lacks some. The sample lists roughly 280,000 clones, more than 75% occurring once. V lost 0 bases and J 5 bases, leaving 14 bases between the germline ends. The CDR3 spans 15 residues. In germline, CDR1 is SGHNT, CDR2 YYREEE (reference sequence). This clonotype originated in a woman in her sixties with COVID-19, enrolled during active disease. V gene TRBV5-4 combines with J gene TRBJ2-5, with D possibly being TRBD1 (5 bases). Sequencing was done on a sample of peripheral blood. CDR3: CASSLESRVSETQYF. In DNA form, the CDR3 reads TGTGCCAGCAGCTTGGAGTCCAGGGTGTCCGAGACCCAGTACTTC.